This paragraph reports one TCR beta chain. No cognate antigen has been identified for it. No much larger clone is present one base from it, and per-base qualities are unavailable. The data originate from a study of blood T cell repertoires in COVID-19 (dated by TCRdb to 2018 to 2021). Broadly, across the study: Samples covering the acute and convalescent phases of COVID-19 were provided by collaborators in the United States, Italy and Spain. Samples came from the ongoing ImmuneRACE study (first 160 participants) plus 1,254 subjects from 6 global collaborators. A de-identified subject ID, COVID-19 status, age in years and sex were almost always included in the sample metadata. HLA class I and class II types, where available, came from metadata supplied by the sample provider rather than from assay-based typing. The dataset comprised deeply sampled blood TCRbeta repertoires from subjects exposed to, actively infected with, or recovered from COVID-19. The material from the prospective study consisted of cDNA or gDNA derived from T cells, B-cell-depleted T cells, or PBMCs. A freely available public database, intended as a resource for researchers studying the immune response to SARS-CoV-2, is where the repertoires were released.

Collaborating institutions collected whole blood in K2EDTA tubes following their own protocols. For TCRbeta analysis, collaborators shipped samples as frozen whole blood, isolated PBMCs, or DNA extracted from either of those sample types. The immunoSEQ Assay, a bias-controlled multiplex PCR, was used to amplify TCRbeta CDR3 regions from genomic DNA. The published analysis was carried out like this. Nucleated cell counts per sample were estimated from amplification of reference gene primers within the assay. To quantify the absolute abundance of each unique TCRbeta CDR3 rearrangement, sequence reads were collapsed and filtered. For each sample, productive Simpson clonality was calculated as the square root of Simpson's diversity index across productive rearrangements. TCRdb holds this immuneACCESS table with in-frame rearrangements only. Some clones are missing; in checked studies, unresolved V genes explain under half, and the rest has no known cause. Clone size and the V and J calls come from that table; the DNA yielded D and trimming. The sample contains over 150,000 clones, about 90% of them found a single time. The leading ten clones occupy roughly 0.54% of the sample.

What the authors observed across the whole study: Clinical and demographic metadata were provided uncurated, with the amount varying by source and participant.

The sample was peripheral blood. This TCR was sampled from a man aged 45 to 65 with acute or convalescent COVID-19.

Read as DNA, the sequence is TGTGCCAGCAGCTTGACTAGCGGTTACTCTAGCTCCTACAATGAGCAGTTCTTC. The resulting protein is CASSLTSGYSSSYNEQFF. The V and J genes are TRBV7-2 and TRBJ2-1; 9 central bases correspond to TRBD2. Trimmed from V: 3 bases; trimmed from J: 0 bases; junction bases lacking a gene match: 9. Its CDR3 holds 18 amino acids, cysteine through phenylalanine. The only DNA kept is the CDR3, 54 bases in frame from the first base. The germline V gene yields SGHTA for CDR1 and FQGNSA for CDR2.